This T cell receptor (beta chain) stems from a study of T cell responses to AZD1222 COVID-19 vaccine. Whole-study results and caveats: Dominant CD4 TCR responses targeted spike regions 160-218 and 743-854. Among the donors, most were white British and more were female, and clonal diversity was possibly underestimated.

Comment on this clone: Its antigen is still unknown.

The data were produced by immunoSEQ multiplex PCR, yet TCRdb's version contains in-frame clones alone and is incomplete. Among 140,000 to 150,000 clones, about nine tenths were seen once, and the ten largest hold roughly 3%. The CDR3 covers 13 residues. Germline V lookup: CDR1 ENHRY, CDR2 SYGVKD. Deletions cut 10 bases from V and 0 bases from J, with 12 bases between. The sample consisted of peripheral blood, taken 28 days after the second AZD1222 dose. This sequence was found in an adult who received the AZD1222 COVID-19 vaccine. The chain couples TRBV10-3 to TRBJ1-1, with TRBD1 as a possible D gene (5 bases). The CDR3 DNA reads TGTGCCACGTCGGGGGGGATGAACACTGAAGCTTTCTTT. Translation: CATSGGMNTEAFF.